A selection of T cell receptor beta chains follows, all from one sample in a study of PD-L1 blockade in urothelial cancer. Clones were read by immunoSEQ multiplex PCR, and TCRdb kept only the in-frame ones, dropping some. The sample has 35,000 to 40,000 clones, 80% to 95% seen once; the top ten hold roughly 7.6%. Specimen: PBMCs, collected around atezolizumab (anti-PD-L1) treatment. These receptors were taken from a man in his 70s with urothelial cancer. Both conserved end residues are part of each CDR3. The D gene is left open where the match is weak. For some rows the clone size is stated as once, few or many, or as a class when expanded; others skip it.

>TRBV5-5|NA|NA|TRBJ1-1
CASSLVSAEAFF
TGTGCCAGCAGCTTGGTTTCAGCTGAAGCTTTCTTT
>TRBV4-1|NA|TRBD1|TRBJ1-3
CASSQPGQGAGGNTIYF
TGCGCCAGCAGCCAACCGGGACAGGGGGCGGGTGGAAACACCATATATTTT
>TRBV9|NA|NA|TRBJ1-4
CASSARTDEKLFF
TGTGCCAGCAGCGCCCGGACAGATGAAAAACTGTTTTTT
>TRBV2|NA|NA|TRBJ1-5
CASMGSGGGQPQHF
TGTGCCAGCATGGGGTCAGGCGGAGGTCAGCCCCAGCATTTT
>TRBV28|NA|TRBD1|TRBJ2-3
CASRPNRGRGDTQYF
TGTGCCAGCAGGCCTAACAGGGGGCGAGGAGATACGCAGTATTTT
>TRBV20-1|NA|TRBD1|TRBJ1-1
CSASRQGTAFF
TGCAGTGCTAGTCGACAGGGAACGGCTTTCTTT
>TRBV5-4|NA|TRBD2|TRBJ2-1
CASSTGLAGGFRNEQFF
TGTGCCAGCAGCACGGGACTAGCGGGAGGTTTCAGGAATGAGCAGTTCTTC
>TRBV30|NA|NA|TRBJ1-4
CAWSVLPPEKLFF
TGTGCCTGGAGTGTACTCCCCCCTGAAAAACTGTTTTTT
>TRBV5-1|NA|NA|TRBJ1-2
CASSLDRDGCYTF
TGCGCCAGCAGCTTGGACAGGGACGGATGCTACACCTTC
>TRBV7-6|NA|TRBD2|TRBJ2-7
CASSLTSARDYEQYF
TGTGCCAGCAGCTTGACTAGCGCGAGGGACTACGAGCAGTACTTC
>TRBV19|NA|TRBD1|TRBJ1-2
CASSISNRGLYGYTF
TGTGCCAGTAGTATTTCGAACAGGGGACTCTATGGCTACACCTTC
>TRBV4-1|NA|TRBD1|TRBJ2-5
CASSQANTGALRTQYF
TGCGCCAGCAGCCAAGCAAACACAGGGGCCTTAAGGACCCAGTACTTC
>TRBV28|NA|NA|TRBJ1-2
CASSPSGRGKQNYGYTF
TGTGCCAGCAGTCCCTCGGGAAGGGGGAAACAAAACTATGGCTACACCTTC
>TRBV6-1|NA|NA|TRBJ2-7
CASSDRGLGGYEQYF
TGTGCCAGCAGTGACAGGGGCCTAGGAGGCTACGAGCAGTACTTC
>TRBV2|NA|NA|TRBJ2-5
CASLEGETQYF
TGTGCCAGCTTGGAGGGAGAGACCCAGTACTTC
>TRBV19|NA|TRBD1|TRBJ2-7
CASSPGQGSSYEQYF
TGTGCCAGTAGTCCGGGACAGGGGAGCTCCTACGAGCAGTACTTC
>TRBV2|NA|NA|TRBJ1-1
CASSRGGGNTEAFF
TGTGCCAGCAGTAGGGGAGGCGGGAACACTGAAGCTTTCTTT
>TRBV5-4|NA|NA|TRBJ2-3
CASSSQIDTQYF
TGTGCCAGCAGCTCCCAGATAGATACGCAGTATTTT
>TRBV9|NA|NA|TRBJ2-7
CASSVAGGLSYEQYF
TGTGCCAGCAGCGTAGCGGGGGGCCTCTCCTACGAGCAGTACTTC
>TRBV18|NA|TRBD2|TRBJ2-3
CASSPRGLALSAQYF
TGTGCCAGCTCACCAAGGGGACTAGCGCTGTCGGCGCAGTATTTT
>TRBV5-5|NA|NA|TRBJ1-5
CASSLPRADQPQHF
TGTGCCAGCAGCTTGCCCAGGGCCGATCAGCCCCAGCATTTT
>TRBV19|NA|NA|TRBJ1-5
CASKDLIRTNSNQPQHF
TGTGCCAGTAAGGATTTGATTCGGACAAATAGCAATCAGCCCCAGCATTTT
>TRBV6-5|once|TRBD1|TRBJ2-7
CASRSVDRVGSKQYF
TGTGCCAGCAGGTCGGTCGACAGGGTGGGCAGTAAGCAGTACTTC
>TRBV18|NA|TRBD2|TRBJ2-4
CASSPLASGGAKNIQYF
TGTGCCAGCTCACCATTGGCAAGCGGGGGAGCCAAAAACATTCAGTACTTC
>TRBV27|NA|TRBD2|TRBJ2-5
CASSSPWGGQYF
TGTGCCAGCAGTTCCCCGTGGGGGGGCCAGTACTTC
>TRBV2|NA|NA|TRBJ1-1
CASKDFVKGTEAFF
TGTGCCAGCAAGGATTTTGTGAAGGGGACTGAAGCTTTCTTT
>TRBV11-2|NA|TRBD1|TRBJ2-2
CASSSGQGSNTGELFF
TGTGCCAGCAGCTCCGGACAGGGCTCGAACACCGGGGAGCTGTTTTTT
>TRBV21-1|NA|NA|TRBJ2-3
CASSGNPRDTQYF
TGTGCCAGCAGCGGTAACCCTAGGGATACGCAGTATTTT
>TRBV7-8|NA|NA|TRBJ1-1
CASSFRDMSEAFF
TGTGCCAGCAGCTTCCGGGACATGAGTGAAGCTTTCTTT
>TRBV27|NA|TRBD1|TRBJ2-5
CASSTPTGKETQYF
TGTGCCAGCAGTACGCCGACAGGGAAAGAGACCCAGTACTTC
>TRBV2|once|NA|TRBJ2-3
CATKASGNTDTQYF
TGTGCCACCAAAGCCTCAGGGAACACAGATACGCAGTATTTT
>TRBV6-1|NA|TRBD1|TRBJ2-2
CASTSGQGRAGELFF
TGTGCCAGCACGTCGGGACAGGGTAGGGCCGGGGAGCTGTTTTTT
>TRBV10-3|NA|NA|TRBJ1-5
CAISDPAKPQHF
TGTGCCATCAGTGACCCAGCGAAGCCCCAGCATTTT
>TRBV29-1|NA|NA|TRBJ2-7
CSALQGPYEQYF
TGCAGCGCACTACAGGGACCCTACGAGCAGTACTTC
>TRBV28|NA|NA|TRBJ1-5
CASIVGGSNQPQHF
TGTGCCAGCATTGTGGGAGGGAGCAATCAGCCCCAGCATTTT
>TRBV27|once|TRBD1|TRBJ1-1
CASRKGQGPNTEAFF
TGTGCCAGCAGAAAGGGACAGGGCCCAAACACTGAAGCTTTCTTT
>TRBV7-6|NA|TRBD2|TRBJ2-5
CASSPGLAGSSRKETQYF
TGTGCCAGCAGTCCCGGACTAGCGGGTAGTAGTCGGAAAGAGACCCAGTACTTC
>TRBV15|NA|TRBD1|TRBJ2-1
CATSRNPGGSWHNEQFF
TGTGCCACCAGCAGAAACCCAGGGGGAAGCTGGCACAATGAGCAGTTCTTC
>TRBV6-1|NA|NA|TRBJ2-4
CASNYLYGDIQYF
TGTGCCAGCAACTACCTATACGGGGACATTCAGTACTTC
>TRBV19|NA|TRBD1|TRBJ2-3
CASSIGDRESDTQYF
TGTGCCAGTAGTATTGGGGACAGGGAGTCAGATACGCAGTATTTT
>TRBV5-6|once|TRBD2|TRBJ2-1
CASSFRTSGRDEQFF
TGTGCCAGCAGCTTTCGGACTAGCGGGAGGGATGAGCAGTTCTTC
>TRBV28|NA|NA|TRBJ2-1
CASSSPSYRRADSYNEQFF
TGTGCCAGCAGTTCCCCCTCCTACCGGAGGGCGGACTCCTACAATGAGCAGTTCTTC
>TRBV4-2|NA|TRBD2|TRBJ2-5
CASSLRGLAGGETQYF
TGTGCCAGCAGCCTGCGGGGGCTAGCGGGAGGGGAGACCCAGTACTTC
>TRBV28|NA|TRBD2|TRBJ2-6
CASSFRLAGESGANVLTF
TGTGCCAGCAGTTTCAGACTAGCGGGAGAATCTGGGGCCAACGTCCTGACTTTC
>TRBV18|NA|NA|TRBJ1-4
CASSPPRGPALETNEKLFF
TGTGCCAGCTCACCACCGCGGGGACCAGCTCTTGAAACAAATGAAAAACTGTTTTTT
>TRBV28|NA|NA|TRBJ2-7
CASSSIGRAYEQYF
TGTGCCAGCAGTAGTATAGGGCGGGCCTACGAGCAGTACTTC
>TRBV5-4|NA|TRBD1|TRBJ2-7
CASSLDRGYEQYF
TGTGCCAGCAGCTTGGACAGGGGCTACGAGCAGTACTTC
>TRBV2|NA|NA|TRBJ2-7
CASVSRGAAGDTYEQYF
TGTGCCAGCGTTTCAAGGGGCGCGGCAGGGGATACCTACGAGCAGTACTTC
>TRBV2|NA|NA|TRBJ1-5
CASSESGGAGNQPQHF
TGTGCCAGCAGTGAAAGTGGGGGCGCGGGCAATCAGCCCCAGCATTTT
>TRBV6-5|few|NA|TRBJ2-3
CASSYWPFLDTQYF
TGTGCCAGCAGTTACTGGCCGTTCCTTGATACGCAGTATTTT
>TRBV27|NA|TRBD2|TRBJ2-1
CASSLSGSGYNEQFF
TGTGCCAGCAGTCTCAGCGGGAGCGGTTACAATGAGCAGTTCTTC
>TRBV5-1|NA|TRBD1|TRBJ1-2
CASSFDRGLGGYTF
TGCGCCAGCAGCTTCGACAGGGGGCTGGGTGGCTACACCTTC
>TRBV19|once|NA|TRBJ1-1
CASSRTDSNTEAFF
TGTGCCAGTAGCCGGACAGACTCAAACACTGAAGCTTTCTTT
>TRBV20-1|NA|NA|TRBJ2-1
CSAPHNEQFF
TGCAGTGCCCCTCACAATGAGCAGTTCTTC
>TRBV27|NA|NA|TRBJ2-1
CASGGGWYNEQFF
TGTGCCAGCGGGGGGGGCTGGTACAATGAGCAGTTCTTC